The clone carrying this T cell receptor (beta chain) was counted only a few times. Antigen: not known. PCR primers comprised 60 Vbeta and 13 Jbeta primers. The repertoire was sequenced with immunoSEQ multiplex PCR; TCRdb's copy has only in-frame clones and lacks some. The sample has about 260,000 clones; 80% to 90% are singletons. This record comes from a study of cytomegalovirus exposure and HLA in healthy donors. The CDR3 covers 16 residues. Per the germline V gene, CDR1 is LGHNT and CDR2 is FRNRAP. J lost 5 bases, V lost 4 bases, and 9 bases had no gene match. Whole-study findings and limits: With high specificity and sensitivity, the classifier reportedly diagnosed cytomegalovirus status. Earlier analysis yielded a pattern in which most TCR beta V segments were productive about 90% or about 30% of the time.

Specimen: PBMCs. This rearrangement joins TRBV12-5 to TRBJ2-5; 11 bases line up with TRBD2. The clonotype originates from a woman aged 35 to 49 in good health and CMV-seropositive. As DNA, the CDR3 is TGTGCTAGTGGTTCTTCACTAGCGGGAGCGGTGGAGACCCAGTACTTC. It specifies CASGSSLAGAVETQYF.